The sequence of this TCR beta chain was determined in a study of CD8+ T cells in alopecia areata. This clone was seen more than once but under ten times. PBMC-derived CD4+ and CD8+ T cells were sorted. V lost 7 bases to trimming and J lost 5 bases, with 17 bases between them. Germline loops: CDR1 SQVTM, CDR2 ANQGSEA. CDR3 length: 13 residues. Once RNA had been extracted, it was reverse transcribed into cDNA to act as the sequencing template. TCRdb's table, derived via immunoSEQ multiplex PCR, lists solely in-frame clones and lacks some. The table records fewer than 200,000 clones, approximately 56% of them present only once.

This chain links TRBV29-1 with TRBJ1-2; the D gene is possibly TRBD1 (5 bases). Sample: CD4+ T cells sorted from blood, taken at week 0. This clonotype originated in a human donor with alopecia areata. CDR3 nucleotide sequence: TGCAGCGCTGGGGACGCCGGGGGGTATGGCTACACCTTC. Translating gives CSAGDAGGYGYTF.